Below, 21 T cell receptor beta chains from the same sample are listed, as sequenced in a study of persistence of HIV-infected CD4 T cells. No antigen has been identified for these receptors. This nonspecific control used anti-CD3/anti-CD28 bead stimulation of CD4+ T cells. Sorting selected CD4+ T cells upregulating both CD40 ligand and CD69. Sequencing used immunoSEQ version 4 in survey mode. Repertoires were generated with immunoSEQ multiplex PCR, while TCRdb's copy carries only in-frame clones and drops some. The sample yields tens of thousands of clones, about 87% seen once. Specimen: CD4+ T cells sorted from PBMCs after approximately 19-hour stimulation, collected from a patient who received antiretroviral therapy. The receptor source for this set is an adult woman with HIV who was CMV-seropositive.

The chain couples TRBV4-2 to TRBJ2-3, with 8 bases aligning to TRBD1. CDR3 size: 15 residues. Germline trimming cut 2 bases from V and 4 bases from J; bases unmatched to any gene: 5. CDR1 LGHNA and CDR2 YNFKEQ come from the germline V gene. This CDR3 is CASSQQGADSDTQYF. As DNA, the CDR3 is TGTGCCAGCAGCCAACAGGGGGCGGACTCAGATACGCAGTATTTT.

The V gene is TRBV6-6, the J gene TRBJ1-3; D unclear. The CDR3 has 12 residues. CDR1 and CDR2 from the germline V gene are MNHNY and SVGAGI (reference sequence). V lost 0 bases and J lost 4, with 1 base in between. The chain's CDR3 is CASSYSGNTIYF. DNA of the CDR3: TGTGCCAGCAGTTACTCCGGAAACACCATATATTTT.

This chain links TRBV30 with TRBJ2-1; 9 bases are shared with TRBD1. This CDR3 is built from 14 residues. The germline V gene encodes CDR1 GTSNPN and CDR2 SVGIG (reference sequence). V shed 5 bases, J shed 4 bases, and the junction held 6 bases outside the gene matches. CDR3 sequence: CAWARDRVYNEQFF. Written as DNA, the CDR3 is TGTGCCTGGGCCAGGGACAGGGTTTACAATGAGCAGTTCTTC.

This clone was detected once. The J gene is TRBJ1-5, the V gene TRBV18; weak D call: TRBD1 (6 bases). This CDR3 contains 15 residues. V was shortened by 1 base and J by 7 bases, with 14 bases between the two germline ends. Germline V gene sequence: CDR1 KGHSH, CDR2 LQKENI. The CDR3 DNA reads as TGTGCCAGCTCACCACGGGGGGGCGCGGAGCAGCCCCAGCATTTT. This gives the protein CASSPRGGAEQPQHF.

This clone was seen more than once but under ten times. In nucleotides, the CDR3 is TGCAGCGAAGGTACAGGTAGCGTGGGCTACACCTTC. Protein product: CSEGTGSVGYTF. This chain links TRBV29-1 with TRBJ1-2, with a weak D call TRBD1 (5 bases). The CDR3 is 12 amino acids. Germline V gene data show CDR1 as SQVTM and CDR2 as ANQGSEA. The germline V and J ends were trimmed by 7 bases and 8 bases, with 17 bases remaining between them.

The V and J genes are TRBV4-1 and TRBJ2-7, with a tentative D call TRBD2 (6 bases). The germline V gene has CDR1 MGHRA and CDR2 YSYEKL. The CDR3 spans 13 residues. Deletions cut 4 bases from V and 7 bases from J, with 14 bases between. The chain's CDR3 is CASSRQPGVEQYF. In DNA, the CDR3 is TGCGCCAGCAGCCGCCAGCCGGGGGTAGAGCAGTACTTC.

The rearrangement links TRBV20-1 to TRBJ1-2; 9 nucleotides match TRBD1. This CDR3 contains 14 residues. V trimming: 3 bases; J trimming: 6 bases; junction bases outside the gene matches: 8. Germline assignment: CDR1 DFQATT and CDR2 SNEGSKA (reference sequence). The CDR3 DNA reads as TGCAGTGCTAGTGGGACAGGGTTTACTCATGGCTACACCTTC. This codes for CSASGTGFTHGYTF.

V gene TRBV6-6 combines with J gene TRBJ1-2, with a tentative D call TRBD1 (6 bases). Germline V gene lookup returns CDR1 MNHNY and CDR2 SVGAGI (reference sequence). Between the trimmed V and J ends, which lost 11 bases and 4 bases, there was a span of 11 bases. This CDR3 comprises 11 residues. The CDR3 coding sequence is TGTGCCTCCGGACAGAGCTATGGCTACACCTTC. It specifies CASGQSYGYTF.

The chain recombines TRBV14 with TRBJ2-1; 9 bases are a match to TRBD2. Unmatched junction bases numbered 9, after V lost 4 bases and J lost 5 bases. Per germline, CDR1 SGHDN and CDR2 FVKESK. The CDR3 is 16 residues long. The CDR3: CASSLWAGGPHNEQFF. The DNA for the CDR3 is TGTGCCAGCAGCCTTTGGGCGGGGGGGCCCCACAATGAGCAGTTCTTC.

V usage is TRBV5-8 and J usage is TRBJ2-3; D gene ambiguous. Trimming took 1 base from V and 0 from J, leaving 6 bases between them. The germline V gene has CDR1 SGHTS and CDR2 YDEGEE. The CDR3 runs 14 residues. CDR3 sequence (DNA): TGTGCCAGCAGCTTGACCGCTAGCACAGATACGCAGTATTTT. Translation: CASSLTASTDTQYF.

V is TRBV27 and J is TRBJ1-4, with D tentatively TRBD1 (5 bases). Per germline, CDR1 MNHEY and CDR2 SMNVEV (reference sequence). This CDR3 contains 17 residues. V lost 3 bases, J lost 5 bases, and 19 bases lay in between. CDR3 protein: CASSFYPERGPNEKLFF. The CDR3 nucleotides are TGTGCCAGCAGTTTCTACCCCGAGAGGGGACCGAATGAAAAACTGTTTTTT.

This clone was observed a few times. The chain recombines TRBV7-9 with TRBJ1-2; no reliable D call. Per germline, CDR1 SEHNR and CDR2 FQNEAQ (reference sequence). The CDR3 loop spans 14 amino acids. Deletions cut 0 bases from V and 0 bases from J, with 5 bases between. For the CDR3, the DNA is TGTGCCAGCAGCTTAGCGCAGCCTAACTATGGCTACACCTTC. Its translation is CASSLAQPNYGYTF. Full variable domain (remainder filled in from reference TRBV7-9 and TRBJ1-2): DTGVSQNPRHKITKRGQNVTFRCDPISEHNRLYWYRQTLGQGPEFLTYFQNEAQLEKSRLLSDRFSAERPKGSFSTLEIQRTEQGDSAMYLCASSLAQPNYGYTFGSGTRLTVV.

V gene TRBV3-1 (or the pseudogene TRBV3-2) combines with J gene TRBJ2-3; D uncertain. The germline V gene has CDR1 LGHDT and CDR2 YNNKEL (reference sequence). This CDR3 spans 14 amino acids. Trimming took 4 bases from V and 2 from J, leaving 10 bases between them. The CDR3 loop reads CASSLGRFTDTQYF. CDR3 nucleotide sequence: TGTGCCAGCAGCCTTGGGCGGTTCACAGATACGCAGTATTTT.

V gene TRBV11-1 combines with J gene TRBJ1-2, with D hard to call. Per the germline V gene, CDR1 is SGHAT and CDR2 is FQDESV (reference sequence). V was clipped by 5 bases and J by 8 bases, with 15 bases between them. CDR3 size: 13 residues. CDR3 in DNA: TGTGCCAGCAGCCCAGCGGGAGTGAGGGGCTACACCTTC. It translates to CASSPAGVRGYTF. The variable domain in full, completed from reference TRBV11-1 and TRBJ1-2, reads EAEVAQSPRYKITEKSQAVAFWCDPISGHATLYWYRQILGQGPELLVQFQDESVVDDSQLPKDRFSAERLKGVDSTLKIQPAELGDSAMYLCASSPAGVRGYTFGSGTRLTVV.

J is TRBJ1-3 and V is TRBV15; D is perhaps TRBD1 (6 bases). Trimming shortened V by 3 bases and J by 3 bases, and 9 bases separated the two germline ends. Germline V gene sequence: CDR1 LNHNV, CDR2 YYDKDF (reference sequence). The CDR3 contains 14 residues. The CDR3 sequence: CATSRDSFGNTIYF. The CDR3 DNA sequence: TGTGCCACCAGCAGGGACAGCTTTGGAAACACCATATATTTT.

This clone came up once. The chain links TRBV9 to TRBJ2-5; perhaps TRBD2 as D (6 bases). The V and J ends lost 0 bases and 4 bases respectively, with 13 bases between them. The CDR3 extends over 15 amino acids. CDR1 is SGDLS and CDR2 is YYNGEE in the germline V gene. As DNA, the CDR3 is TGTGCCAGCAGCGTAGAAGGAGGAGGGGCAGAGACCCAGTACTTC. Protein: CASSVEGGGAETQYF.

This chain joins TRBV29-1 and TRBJ1-1; tentative D call: TRBD1 (5 bases). This CDR3 comprises 14 residues. Germline V gene data show CDR1 as SQVTM and CDR2 as ANQGSEA. V was clipped by 6 bases and J by 0 bases, with 14 bases between them. CDR3 amino acids: CSVHRRDMNTEAFF. The CDR3 DNA follows: TGCAGCGTACACAGGAGAGACATGAACACTGAAGCTTTCTTT.

The chain recombines TRBV6-5 with TRBJ1-5, with TRBD1 as a possible D gene (6 bases). Trimming shortened V by 5 bases and J by 7 bases, and 15 bases separated the two germline ends. The CDR3 consists of 14 residues. CDR1 and CDR2 (germline): MNHEY, SVGAGI. CDR3 in amino acids: CASSTGQGGQPQHF. The CDR3 DNA is TGTGCCAGCAGTACAGGGCAGGGCGGACAGCCCCAGCATTTT.

This chain uses TRBV10-1 with TRBJ1-2; 8 nucleotides agree with TRBD1. Trimming at V came to 10 bases and at J to 2 bases, leaving 6 bases not matched to a gene. Germline lookup yields CDR1 WNHNN and CDR2 SYGVQD (reference sequence). This CDR3 spans 13 amino acids. CDR3 nucleotide sequence: TGCGCCACCTCCCGGGACAGGAACTATGGCTACACCTTC. Amino acids: CATSRDRNYGYTF.

The chain recombines TRBV5-1 with TRBJ1-5; D gene ambiguous. The CDR3 is 14 amino acids. Germline CDR1 reads SGHRS; CDR2 reads YFSETQ. Trimming cost V 0 bases and J 3 bases, with 7 bases left between them. The CDR3 coding sequence is TGCGCCAGCAGCTTGGAGGGCAACAATCAGCCCCAGCATTTT. This codes for CASSLEGNNQPQHF.

The chain uses TRBV5-6 and TRBJ1-2; 9 bases agree with TRBD1. The germline V gene has CDR1 SGHDT and CDR2 YYEEEE. V was clipped by 4 bases and J by 0 bases; unmatched bases: 7. The CDR3 contains 16 residues. CDR3: CASSLGDREANYGYTF. For the CDR3, the DNA is TGTGCCAGCAGCCTAGGGGACAGGGAAGCTAACTATGGCTACACCTTC. The entire variable domain, with the rest obtained from reference TRBV5-6 and TRBJ1-2, is as follows: DAGVTQSPTHLIKTRGQQVTLRCSPKSGHDTVSWYQQALGQGPQFIFQYYEEEERQRGNFPDRFSGHQFPNYSSELNVNALLLGDSALYLCASSLGDREANYGYTFGSGTRLTVV.